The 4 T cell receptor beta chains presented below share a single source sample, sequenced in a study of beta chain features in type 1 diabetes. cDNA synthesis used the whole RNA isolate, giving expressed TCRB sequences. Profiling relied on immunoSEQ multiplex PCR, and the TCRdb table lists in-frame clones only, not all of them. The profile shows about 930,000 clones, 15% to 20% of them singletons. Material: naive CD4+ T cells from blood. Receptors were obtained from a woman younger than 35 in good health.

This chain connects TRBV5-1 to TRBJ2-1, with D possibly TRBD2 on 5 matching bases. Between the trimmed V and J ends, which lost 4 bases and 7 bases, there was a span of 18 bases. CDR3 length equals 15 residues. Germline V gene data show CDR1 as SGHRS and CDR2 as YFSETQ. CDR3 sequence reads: CASSPLVWTGNEQFF. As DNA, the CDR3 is TGCGCCAGCAGCCCCCTGGTCTGGACTGGGAATGAGCAGTTCTTC.

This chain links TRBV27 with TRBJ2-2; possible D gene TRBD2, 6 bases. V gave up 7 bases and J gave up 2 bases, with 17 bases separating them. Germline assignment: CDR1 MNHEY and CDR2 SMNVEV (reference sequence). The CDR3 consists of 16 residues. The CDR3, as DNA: TGTGCCAGCACCCCATCAGGGACTCTCAACACCGGGGAGCTGTTTTTT. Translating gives CASTPSGTLNTGELFF.

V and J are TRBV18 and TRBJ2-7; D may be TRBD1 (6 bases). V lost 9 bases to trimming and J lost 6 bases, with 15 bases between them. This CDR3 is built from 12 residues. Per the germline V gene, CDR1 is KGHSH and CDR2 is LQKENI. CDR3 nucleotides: TGTGCCAGTGCCGACAGGCGGGCCGAGCAGTACTTC. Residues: CASADRRAEQYF.

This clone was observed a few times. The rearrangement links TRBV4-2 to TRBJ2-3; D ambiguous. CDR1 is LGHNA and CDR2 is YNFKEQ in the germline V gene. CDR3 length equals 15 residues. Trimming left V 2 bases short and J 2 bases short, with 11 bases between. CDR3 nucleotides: TGTGCCAGCAGCCAAACAGCGAGAAACACAGATACGCAGTATTTT. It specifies CASSQTARNTDTQYF.